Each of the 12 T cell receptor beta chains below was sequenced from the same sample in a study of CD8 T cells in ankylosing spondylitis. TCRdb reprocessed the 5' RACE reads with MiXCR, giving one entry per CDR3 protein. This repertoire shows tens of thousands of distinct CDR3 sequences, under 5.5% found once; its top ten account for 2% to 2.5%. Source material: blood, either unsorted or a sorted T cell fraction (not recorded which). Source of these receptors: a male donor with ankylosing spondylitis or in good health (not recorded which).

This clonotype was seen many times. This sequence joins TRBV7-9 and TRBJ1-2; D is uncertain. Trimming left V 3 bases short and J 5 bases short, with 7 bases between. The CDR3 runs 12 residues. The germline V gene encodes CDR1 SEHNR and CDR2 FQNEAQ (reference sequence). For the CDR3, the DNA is TGTGCCAGCAGCTTGAGAGCGTATGGCTACACCTTC. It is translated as CASSLRAYGYTF.

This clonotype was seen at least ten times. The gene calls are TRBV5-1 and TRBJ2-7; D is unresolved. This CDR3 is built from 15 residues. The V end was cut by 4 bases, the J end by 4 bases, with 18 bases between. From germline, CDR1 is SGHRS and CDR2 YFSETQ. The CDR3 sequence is CASSPDRPYLYEQYF. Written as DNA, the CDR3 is TGCGCCAGCAGCCCCGATCGGCCTTACCTTTACGAGCAGTACTTC.

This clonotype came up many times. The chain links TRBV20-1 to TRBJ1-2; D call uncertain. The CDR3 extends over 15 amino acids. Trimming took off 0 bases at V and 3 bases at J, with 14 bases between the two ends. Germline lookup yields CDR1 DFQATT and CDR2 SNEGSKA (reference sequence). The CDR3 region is CSARDEGGGDYGYTF. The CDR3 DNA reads TGCAGTGCTAGAGATGAGGGCGGCGGTGACTATGGCTACACCTTC.

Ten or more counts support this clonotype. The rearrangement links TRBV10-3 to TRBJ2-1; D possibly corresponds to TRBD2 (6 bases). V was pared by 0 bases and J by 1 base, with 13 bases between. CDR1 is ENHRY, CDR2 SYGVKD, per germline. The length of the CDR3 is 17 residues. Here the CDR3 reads CAISESGRGPSYNEQFF. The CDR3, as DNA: TGTGCCATCAGTGAGTCGGGGCGGGGTCCTTCCTACAATGAGCAGTTCTTC.

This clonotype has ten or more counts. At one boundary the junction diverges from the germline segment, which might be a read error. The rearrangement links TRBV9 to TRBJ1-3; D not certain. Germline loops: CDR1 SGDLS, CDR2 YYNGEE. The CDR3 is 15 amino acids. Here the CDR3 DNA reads TGTGCCAGCAGCGTAGGAGATCACCCTGGAAGCACCATATATTTT. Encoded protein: CASSVGDHPGSTIYF.

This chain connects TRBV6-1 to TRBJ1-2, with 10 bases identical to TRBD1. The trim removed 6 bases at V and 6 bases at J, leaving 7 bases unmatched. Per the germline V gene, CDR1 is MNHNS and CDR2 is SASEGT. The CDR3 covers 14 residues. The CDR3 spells CASSTKTGGNGYTF. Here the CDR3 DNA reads TGTGCCAGCAGCACTAAGACAGGGGGCAATGGCTACACCTTC.

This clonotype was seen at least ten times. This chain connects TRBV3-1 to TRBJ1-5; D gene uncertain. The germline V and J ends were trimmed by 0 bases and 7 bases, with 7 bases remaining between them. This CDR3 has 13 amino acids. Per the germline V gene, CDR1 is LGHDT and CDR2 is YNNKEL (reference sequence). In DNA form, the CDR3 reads TGTGCCAGCAGCCAAGACGTCAGGCAGCCCCAGCATTTT. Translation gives CASSQDVRQPQHF.

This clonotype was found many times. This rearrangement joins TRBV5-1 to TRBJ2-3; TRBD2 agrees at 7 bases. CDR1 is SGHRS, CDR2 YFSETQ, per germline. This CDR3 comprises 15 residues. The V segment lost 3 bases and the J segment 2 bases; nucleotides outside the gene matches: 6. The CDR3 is CASSSGTTYTDTQYF. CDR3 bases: TGCGCCAGCAGCTCCGGGACTACTTACACAGATACGCAGTATTTT.

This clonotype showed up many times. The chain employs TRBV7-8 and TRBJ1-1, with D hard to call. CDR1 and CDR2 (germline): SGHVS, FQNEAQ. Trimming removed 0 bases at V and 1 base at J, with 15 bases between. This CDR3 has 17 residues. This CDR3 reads CASSLAIGFGRNTEAFF. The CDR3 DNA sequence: TGTGCCAGCAGCTTAGCTATCGGGTTTGGCAGGAACACTGAAGCTTTCTTT.

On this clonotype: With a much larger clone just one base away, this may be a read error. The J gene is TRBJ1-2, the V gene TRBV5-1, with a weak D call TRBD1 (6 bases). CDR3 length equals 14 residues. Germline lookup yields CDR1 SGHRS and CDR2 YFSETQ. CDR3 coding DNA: TGCGTCAGCACCTCTGGGGGGGCAGGCGATGGCTACACCTTC. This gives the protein CVSTSGGAGDGYTF. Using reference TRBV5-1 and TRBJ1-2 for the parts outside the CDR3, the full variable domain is KAGVTQTPRYLIKTRGQQVTLSCSPISGHRSVSWYQQTPGQGLQFLFEYFSETQRNKGNFPGRFSGRQFSNSRSEMNVSTLELGDSALYLCVSTSGGAGDGYTFGSGTRLTVV.

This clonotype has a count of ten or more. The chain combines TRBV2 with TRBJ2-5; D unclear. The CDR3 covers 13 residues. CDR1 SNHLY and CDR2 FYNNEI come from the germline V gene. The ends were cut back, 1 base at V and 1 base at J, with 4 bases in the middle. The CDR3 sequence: CASSEDFQETQYF. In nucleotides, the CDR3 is TGTGCCAGCAGTGAAGACTTCCAAGAGACCCAGTACTTC. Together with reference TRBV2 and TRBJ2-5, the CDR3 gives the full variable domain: EPEVTQTPSHQVTQMGQEVILRCVPISNHLYFYWYRQILGQKVEFLVSFYNNEISEKSEIFDDQFSVERPDGSNFTLKIRSTKLEDSAMYFCASSEDFQETQYFGPGTRLLVL.

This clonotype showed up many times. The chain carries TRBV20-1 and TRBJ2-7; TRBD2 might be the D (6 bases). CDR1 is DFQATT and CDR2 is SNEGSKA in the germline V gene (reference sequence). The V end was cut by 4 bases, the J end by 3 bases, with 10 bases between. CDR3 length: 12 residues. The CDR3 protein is CSAKPGLYEQYF. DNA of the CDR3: TGCAGTGCTAAGCCGGGACTCTACGAGCAGTACTTC.